The T cell receptor (beta chain) under discussion was sequenced for a study of beta chain features in type 1 diabetes. Study-level results: Amplification by PCR could prefer shorter templates, with the same effect in patients and controls. A moderate, significant TCRB CDR3 shortening appeared in type 1 diabetes across four CD4+ subsets. Sequencing from cDNA could over-represent high-TCR-expressing cells.

Each donor gave one heparinised blood draw averaging around 120 mL. TCRB transcripts that were expressed got sequenced, as all of the isolated RNA had been reverse transcribed. The repertoire was sequenced with immunoSEQ multiplex PCR; TCRdb's copy has only in-frame clones and lacks some. This table holds about 410,000 clones, about 15% found once. In its sample, this clone was seen a few times. Antigen unknown. This CDR3 spans 12 amino acids. Trimming removed 6 bases from V and 7 bases from J, with 9 bases in between. Per the germline V gene, CDR1 is MNHEY and CDR2 is SVGAGI. The source is a man aged 25-40 years in good health. The V gene is TRBV6-5, the J gene TRBJ2-2; tentative D call: TRBD1 (5 bases). Input material: naive CD4+ T cells from blood. CDR3 protein: CASSRAGGELFF. CDR3 coding DNA: TGTGCCAGCAGCAGGGCCGGCGGGGAGCTGTTTTTT.